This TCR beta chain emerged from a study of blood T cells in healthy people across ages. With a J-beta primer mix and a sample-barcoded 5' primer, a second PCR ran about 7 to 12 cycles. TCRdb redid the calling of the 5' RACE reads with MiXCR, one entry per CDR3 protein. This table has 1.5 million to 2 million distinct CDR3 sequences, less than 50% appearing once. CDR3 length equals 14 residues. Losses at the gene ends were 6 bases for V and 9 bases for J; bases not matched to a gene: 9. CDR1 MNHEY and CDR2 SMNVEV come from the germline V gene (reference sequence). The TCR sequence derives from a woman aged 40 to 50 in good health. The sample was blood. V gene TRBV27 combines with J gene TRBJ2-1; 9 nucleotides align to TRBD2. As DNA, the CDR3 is TGTGCCAGCAGGGGAGCTAGCGGGGTGGGTGAGCAGTTCTTC. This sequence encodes CASRGASGVGEQFF.